Presented here are 21 T cell receptor beta chains from one specimen sequenced in a study of blood T cell dynamics during melanoma immunotherapy. The assay was immunoSEQ multiplex PCR, and TCRdb's table has in-frame clones only and misses some. The sample holds approximately 22,000 clones, 70% to 90% seen once. Time point defined: pre-treatment baseline. Sequenced here: blood, sampled from a patient treated with checkpoint blockade. The source of these receptors is a human donor with melanoma.

This rearrangement joins TRBV19 to TRBJ1-2; a possible D gene is TRBD1 (5 bases). The V gene's germline CDR1 is LNHDA and CDR2 SQIVND (reference sequence). The CDR3 extends over 12 amino acids. Trimming stripped 4 bases from V and 10 bases from J, with 13 bases between. As DNA, the CDR3 is TGTGCCAGTAGTAACCGGGACTTTTCCTACACCTTC. Amino acids: CASSNRDFSYTF.

This chain uses TRBV7-2 with TRBJ2-3; D not resolved. The CDR3 runs 13 residues. In germline, CDR1 is SGHTA, CDR2 FQGNSA. Trimming cost V 1 base and J 4 bases, with 6 bases left between them. The CDR3 loop reads CASSLERSDTQYF. The CDR3 nucleotides read TGTGCCAGCAGCTTAGAGCGCTCAGATACGCAGTATTTT.

CDR3 protein: CASRWRDVQPQHF. DNA of the CDR3: TGTGCCAGCAGGTGGAGGGACGTTCAGCCCCAGCATTTT. This chain links TRBV6-6 with TRBJ1-5; tentative D call: TRBD1 (5 bases). CDR1 MNHNY and CDR2 SVGAGI come from the germline V gene (reference sequence). Trimming stripped 6 bases from V and 6 bases from J, with 12 bases between. This CDR3 comprises 13 residues.

CDR3 amino acids: CASRPGQLNTEAFF. The CDR3 nucleotides are TGTGCCAGCAGGCCGGGACAGTTGAACACTGAAGCTTTCTTT. The rearrangement links TRBV6-4 to TRBJ1-1; 7 bases align to TRBD1. Germline trimming cut 6 bases from V and 0 bases from J; bases unmatched to any gene: 4. The germline gives CDR1 MRHNA, CDR2 SNTAGT. The CDR3 loop spans 14 amino acids.

CDR3 DNA: TGTGCCAGCAGCGCAACGGGACCGCTGAACACTGAAGCTTTCTTT. Translation: CASSATGPLNTEAFF. The chain combines TRBV21-1 with TRBJ1-1. TRBV21-1 is classified as a pseudogene. The CDR3 has 15 residues.

The gene calls are TRBV5-6 and TRBJ2-1, with TRBD1 as a possible D gene (6 bases). Looked up from germline, CDR1 is SGHDT and CDR2 is YYEEEE. V dropped 5 bases and J dropped 9 bases, with 15 bases sitting between them. CDR3 length: 13 residues. The CDR3 loop reads CASSPTGFTEQFF. The CDR3 nucleotides are TGTGCCAGCAGTCCTACAGGGTTCACTGAGCAGTTCTTC.

The chain links TRBV5-4 to TRBJ2-7; the D gene is possibly TRBD2 (6 bases). In germline, CDR1 is SGHNT, CDR2 YYREEE (reference sequence). The ends were cut back, 4 bases at V and 0 bases at J, with 14 bases in the middle. The CDR3 spans 15 residues. CDR3 sequence reads: CASSLGTLSSYEQYF. As DNA, the CDR3 is TGTGCCAGCAGCCTAGGGACTCTGAGCTCCTACGAGCAGTACTTC.

The chain is built from TRBV13 and TRBJ1-2; D gene uncertain. V was cut by 0 bases and J by 4 bases, with 15 bases left in between. The CDR3 totals 16 residues. The germline V gene encodes CDR1 PRHDT and CDR2 FYEKMQ (reference sequence). In DNA, the CDR3 is TGTGCCAGCAGCTTAGGGATATCGGGGTATGGCTATGGCTACACCTTC. Protein sequence: CASSLGISGYGYGYTF.

This chain uses TRBV19 with TRBJ2-1, with 8 bases fitting TRBD2. CDR3 size: 15 residues. Germline V lookup: CDR1 LNHDA, CDR2 SQIVND (reference sequence). V dropped 5 bases and J dropped 7; count of bases not matched to a gene: 10. The CDR3 bases are TGTGCCAGTAGTGTACTAGCGGCGGAGCCAAATGAGCAGTTCTTC. This encodes CASSVLAAEPNEQFF.

V and J are TRBV25-1 and TRBJ2-4; no clear D. Germline lookup yields CDR1 MGHDK and CDR2 SYGVNS. The germline V and J ends were trimmed by 6 bases and 6 bases, with 9 bases remaining between them. The CDR3 contains 12 residues. CDR3 region: CASSPQANIQYF. In nucleotides, the CDR3 is TGTGCCAGCAGCCCGCAGGCAAACATTCAGTACTTC.

This clone has just a few counts. J is TRBJ2-7 and V is TRBV4-2; no reliable D call. Germline V gene data show CDR1 as LGHNA and CDR2 as YNFKEQ. Trimming took off 3 bases at V and 2 bases at J, with 5 bases between the two ends. This CDR3 is 12 amino acids long. This CDR3 reads CASSQGPYEQYF. CDR3 nucleotides: TGTGCCAGCAGCCAGGGTCCCTACGAGCAGTACTTC.

This chain links TRBV7-2 with TRBJ1-3; 7 nucleotides line up with TRBD1. The CDR3 is 15 residues long. Germline lookup yields CDR1 SGHTA and CDR2 FQGNSA. Germline trimming cut 3 bases from V and 1 base from J; bases unmatched to any gene: 3. This CDR3 reads CASSFMTGSGNTIYF. The CDR3 nucleotides are TGTGCCAGCAGCTTTATGACAGGGTCTGGAAACACCATATATTTT.

The chain's CDR3 is CASSAWDRVMETQYF. The DNA for the CDR3 is TGTGCCAGCAGTGCCTGGGACAGGGTAATGGAGACCCAGTACTTC. The V gene is TRBV28, the J gene TRBJ2-5, with 9 bases aligning to TRBD1. Trimming at V came to 5 bases and at J to 5 bases, leaving 9 bases not matched to a gene. The germline V gene has CDR1 MDHEN and CDR2 SYDVKM. The CDR3 is 15 amino acids.

The V call is TRBV28, the J call TRBJ1-5; D is undetermined. The CDR3 sequence is 18 residues long. V gave up 6 bases and J gave up 1 base, with 22 bases separating them. Germline-derived CDR1 and CDR2 are MDHEN and SYDVKM. The CDR3 is CASSQRDLRTISNQPQHF. The CDR3 nucleotides are TGTGCCAGCAGCCAAAGGGATCTTCGTACGATAAGCAATCAGCCCCAGCATTTT.

In DNA, the CDR3 is TGTGCCAGCAGCACCCTGGGCGGAGGGGGGGATACGCAGTATTTT. It specifies CASSTLGGGGDTQYF. The chain uses TRBV7-9 and TRBJ2-3, with D perhaps given as TRBD1 or TRBD2 (6 bases each). Trimming pared 5 bases from V and 6 bases from J, leaving 18 bases between. The germline CDR1 and CDR2 sequences are SEHNR and FQNEAQ (reference sequence). This CDR3 is 15 amino acids long.

V and J are TRBV6-1 and TRBJ2-1; D is perhaps TRBD2 (6 bases). Germline V lookup: CDR1 MNHNS, CDR2 SASEGT. V was clipped by 2 bases and J by 15 bases, with 11 bases between them. The CDR3 runs to 11 residues. CDR3 sequence (DNA): TGTGCCAGCAGTGAAAATGGGGGGACGTTCTTC. Translating gives CASSENGGTFF.

The V gene is TRBV5-6, the J gene TRBJ1-1, with D possibly TRBD1 on 6 matching bases. The V gene's germline CDR1 is SGHDT and CDR2 YYEEEE. Trimming cost V 5 bases and J 1 base, with 12 bases left between them. The CDR3 spans 14 residues. CDR3 in amino acids: CASRGLGQNTEAFF. DNA of the CDR3: TGTGCCAGCAGGGGATTGGGACAGAACACTGAAGCTTTCTTT.

This clone was seen a handful of times. CDR3 sequence: CASSPGANYGYTF. Here the CDR3 DNA reads TGTGCCAGTAGTCCAGGGGCGAACTATGGCTACACCTTC. V is TRBV19 and J is TRBJ1-2; possible D gene TRBD1, 6 bases. The CDR3 consists of 13 residues. Germline CDR1 and CDR2: LNHDA and SQIVND (reference sequence). V gave up 5 bases and J gave up 2 bases, with 9 bases separating them.

V gene TRBV19 combines with J gene TRBJ2-1; D call uncertain. The CDR3 runs 14 residues. The germline V and J ends were trimmed by 4 bases and 2 bases, with 9 bases remaining between them. Germline CDR1 and CDR2: LNHDA and SQIVND (reference sequence). This CDR3 is CASSRAGTYNEQFF. CDR3 nucleotide sequence: TGTGCCAGTAGTAGAGCAGGTACCTACAATGAGCAGTTCTTC.

The chain combines TRBV20-1 with TRBJ2-5; D is uncertain. The DNA end is a closer match to TRBJ2-7, so the J assignment may be wrong. From germline, CDR1 is DFQATT and CDR2 SNEGSKA (reference sequence). The CDR3 consists of 11 residues. In nucleotides, the CDR3 is TGCAGTGCTAGCGACCTGCCCGAGCAGTACTTC. Translation gives CSASDLPEQYF.

CDR3 DNA: TGTGCCAGTAGTATAGATCTGGGAGTATCCACAGATACGCAGTATTTT. It specifies CASSIDLGVSTDTQYF. The gene calls are TRBV19 and TRBJ2-3; a weak D match, TRBD2 (5 bases). This CDR3 spans 16 amino acids. Deletions cut 0 bases from V and 2 bases from J, with 12 bases between. CDR1 LNHDA and CDR2 SQIVND come from the germline V gene (reference sequence). Based on the CDR3 plus reference TRBV19 and TRBJ2-3, the full variable domain is DGGITQSPKYLFRKEGQNVTLSCEQNLNHDAMYWYRQDPGQGLRLIYYSQIVNDFQKGDIAEGYSVSREKKESFPLTVTSAQKNPTAFYLCASSIDLGVSTDTQYFGPGTRLTVL.